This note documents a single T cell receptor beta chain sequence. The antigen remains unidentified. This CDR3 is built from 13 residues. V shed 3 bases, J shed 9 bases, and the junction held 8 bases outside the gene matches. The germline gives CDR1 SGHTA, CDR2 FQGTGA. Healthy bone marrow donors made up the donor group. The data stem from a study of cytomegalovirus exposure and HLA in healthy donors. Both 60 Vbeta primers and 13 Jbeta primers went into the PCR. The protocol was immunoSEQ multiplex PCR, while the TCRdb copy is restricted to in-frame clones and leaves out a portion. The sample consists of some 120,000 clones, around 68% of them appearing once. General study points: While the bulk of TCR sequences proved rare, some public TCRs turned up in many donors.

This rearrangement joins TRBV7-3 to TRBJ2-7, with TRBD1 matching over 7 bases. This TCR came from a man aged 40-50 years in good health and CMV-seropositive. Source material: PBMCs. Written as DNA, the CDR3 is TGTGCCAGCAGCTTCCGGGACAGCCTAGTGCAGTACTTC. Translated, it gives CASSFRDSLVQYF.